These T cell receptor beta chains were read from a single sample in a study of T cell responses to AZD1222 COVID-19 vaccine. Repertoires were generated with immunoSEQ multiplex PCR, while TCRdb's copy carries only in-frame clones and drops some. The data show over 120,000 clones, 70% to 90% seen once. This specimen was peripheral blood, taken on day 0 of AZD1222 vaccination. The receptors here all came from an adult in good health. Each CDR3 is given with its conserved first and last residue.

j_gene | v_gene | CDR3aa
TRBJ2-7 | TRBV19 | CASSPGPYEQYF
TRBJ2-6 | TRBV27 | CASRPQGAQGANVLTF
TRBJ2-5 | TRBV5-1 | CASSLEVGTQETQYF
TRBJ2-3 | TRBV4-2 | CASSQDNGVGPTDTQYF
TRBJ2-5 | TRBV5-4 | CASSSRRDIQETQYF
TRBJ1-1 | TRBV19 | CASRGPMNTEAFF
TRBJ1-1 | TRBV28 | CASRKLGGRLIWNTEAFF
TRBJ2-5 | TRBV11-2 | CASSLVQGGETQYF
TRBJ2-5 | TRBV29-1 | CSVSVQETQYF
TRBJ2-7 | TRBV28 | CASSLAGGSYEQYF
TRBJ2-2 | TRBV27 | CASSVGWGVNTGELFF
TRBJ1-1 | TRBV5-5 | CASSRGHMNTEAFF
TRBJ2-1 | TRBV4-1 | CASSLRQGDVNEQFF
TRBJ2-2 | TRBV29-1 | CSVELGNTGELFF
TRBJ2-7 | TRBV11-2 | CASSSRTGPTYEQYF
TRBJ2-1 | TRBV19 | CASSLSGAYNEQFF
TRBJ1-5 | TRBV11-2 | CASSPGPPQPQHF
TRBJ1-1 | TRBV7-9 | CASSSIDRDRVPEAFF
TRBJ1-3 | TRBV9 | CASSVDKGPISGNTIYF
TRBJ1-4 | TRBV21-1 | CASSKLSLATNEKLFF
TRBJ1-2 | TRBV13 | CASSYGAYGYTF
TRBJ2-5 | TRBV5-4 | CASSLPGYETQYF
TRBJ1-1 | TRBV7-9 | CASRARGEAFF
TRBJ1-2 | TRBV3-1/TRBV3-2 | CASSPTGQLYGYTF
TRBJ2-2 | TRBV6-4 | CASSDRFHTGELFF
TRBJ1-1 | TRBV3-1/TRBV3-2 | CASSQWSIDTEAFF
TRBJ2-3 | TRBV9 | CASSVAVTGGTDTQYF
TRBJ2-7 | TRBV14 | CASSQTNTHEQYF
TRBJ2-3 | TRBV7-9 | CASTRDSAGPDTQYF
TRBJ1-3 | TRBV30 | CAWTPGGYGNTIYF
TRBJ2-1 | TRBV5-8 | CASIRAGRWSDEQFF
TRBJ1-1 | TRBV19 | CASSPRDRGEAFF